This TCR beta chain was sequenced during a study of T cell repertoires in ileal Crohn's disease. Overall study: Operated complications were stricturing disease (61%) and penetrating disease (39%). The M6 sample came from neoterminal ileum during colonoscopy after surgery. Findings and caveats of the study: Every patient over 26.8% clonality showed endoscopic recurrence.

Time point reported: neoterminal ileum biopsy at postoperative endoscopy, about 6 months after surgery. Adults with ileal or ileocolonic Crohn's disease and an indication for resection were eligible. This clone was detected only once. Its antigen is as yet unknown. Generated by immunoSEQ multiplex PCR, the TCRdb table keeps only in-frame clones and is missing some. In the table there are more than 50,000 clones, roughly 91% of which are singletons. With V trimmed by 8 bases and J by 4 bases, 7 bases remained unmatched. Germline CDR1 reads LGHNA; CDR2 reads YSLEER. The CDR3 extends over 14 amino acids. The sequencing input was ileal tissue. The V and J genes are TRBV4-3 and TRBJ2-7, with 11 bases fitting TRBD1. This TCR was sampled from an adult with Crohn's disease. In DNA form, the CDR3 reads TGCGCCAGCGGTGCCGGGACAGGGGGGTACGAGCAGTACTTC. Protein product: CASGAGTGGYEQYF.